The 11 T cell receptor beta chains given below trace back to one sample, sequenced in a study of CD8 T cell repertoires and HIV-1 epitope variants. Their antigens remain unidentified. Using immunoSEQ multiplex PCR, the repertoire was profiled, and TCRdb retains in-frame clones only, with some absent. The sample comprises about 5,000 clones, 66% of which are singletons, and 30% to 45% rests with the top ten. Sequencing input: cultured CD8+ T cells derived from PBMCs. The receptor source for this set is a male donor with HIV.

The chain links TRBV7-6 to TRBJ1-4; possibly TRBD1 for D (6 bases). CDR1 and CDR2 (germline): SGHVS, FNYEAQ. Trimming stripped 3 bases from V and 8 bases from J, with 10 bases between. CDR3 length: 13 amino acids. The CDR3 region has the DNA TGTGCCAGCAGCTTTATAGGGGGAGAAAAACTGTTTTTT. It translates to CASSFIGGEKLFF.

This chain links TRBV9 with TRBJ2-2; no reliable D call. The CDR3 loop spans 15 amino acids. With 4 bases removed from V and 4 bases from J, the gap between germline ends came to 14 bases. Germline lookup yields CDR1 SGDLS and CDR2 YYNGEE. This chain's CDR3 is CASSLSGSTTGELFF. DNA for the CDR3: TGTGCCAGCAGCCTCTCCGGGTCGACCACCGGGGAGCTGTTTTTT.

This CDR3 reads CAILEDTLRNTEAFF. The CDR3 bases are TGTGCCATCCTGGAGGACACCCTGAGGAACACTGAAGCTTTCTTT. This sequence joins TRBV10-3 and TRBJ1-1, with D possibly being TRBD1 (5 bases). Looked up from germline, CDR1 is ENHRY and CDR2 is SYGVKD. Trimming shortened V by 8 bases and J by 1 base, and 17 bases separated the two germline ends. The CDR3 is 15 amino acids.

The chain employs TRBV27 and TRBJ2-3; D possibly corresponds to TRBD1 (6 bases). V was trimmed by 1 base and J by 2 bases, leaving 7 bases between them. The CDR3 is made up of 14 amino acids. From germline, CDR1 is MNHEY and CDR2 SMNVEV (reference sequence). The CDR3 loop reads CASSLYRDTDTQYF. The CDR3 DNA reads as TGTGCCAGCAGTTTATACAGGGACACAGATACGCAGTATTTT.

The chain combines TRBV10-3 with TRBJ2-1; the D gene could be TRBD1 or TRBD2 (6 bases each). Germline-derived CDR1 and CDR2 are ENHRY and SYGVKD. The V gene lost 0 bases and the J gene lost 7 bases, with 13 bases spanning the gap. The CDR3 extends over 15 amino acids. The DNA for the CDR3 is TGTGCCATCAGTGAGTCTGTGAGGGGGGAAAATGAGCAGTTCTTC. Translation: CAISESVRGENEQFF.

The genes are TRBV28 and TRBJ1-5; TRBD1 is a possible D gene (5 bases). CDR1 is MDHEN and CDR2 is SYDVKM in the germline V gene. V was clipped by 6 bases and J by 11 bases, with 14 bases between them. The CDR3 is 12 amino acids. CDR3 nucleotides: TGTGCCAGCAGGGGGGACGCTCCAGCCCAGCATTTT. Protein sequence: CASRGDAPAQHF.

This clone was seen a few times. The V gene is TRBV10-1, the J gene TRBJ2-7; D not certain. The V end lost 3 bases, the J end lost 7 bases, and 7 bases lay between the germline ends. Germline V CDR1 and CDR2: WNHNN, SYGVQD (reference sequence). The CDR3 has 11 residues. CDR3 protein: CASSDFGEQYF. The CDR3 bases are TGCGCCAGCAGTGATTTCGGAGAGCAGTACTTC.

Remarks on this clone: Compared with germline, one end of the junction differs, possibly owing to a read error. This rearrangement joins TRBV19 to TRBJ2-7; 11 bases line up with TRBD1. The germline gives CDR1 LNHDA, CDR2 SQIVND (reference sequence). The CDR3 contains 15 residues. This chain's CDR3 is CASSQTGTGGTRPSF. The CDR3 DNA follows: TGTGCCAGTAGTCAAACCGGGACAGGGGGAACTAGACCGTCCTTC.

This chain joins TRBV6-5 and TRBJ1-2; 9 bases are a match to TRBD1. There are 14 residues in the CDR3. With 8 bases clipped from V and 5 bases from J, the junction kept 9 bases outside the gene matches. Germline V gene lookup returns CDR1 MNHEY and CDR2 SVGAGI. The CDR3 region has the DNA TGTGCCAGCGGGCGGACAGGGGAAGGGTATGGCTACACCTTC. Translated, it gives CASGRTGEGYGYTF.

This clone was picked up a small number of times. The gene calls are TRBV19 and TRBJ1-5; 9 positions match TRBD1. Germline assignment: CDR1 LNHDA and CDR2 SQIVND (reference sequence). V lost 4 bases to trimming and J lost 7 bases; unmatched junction nucleotides: 8. This CDR3 comprises 15 residues. The chain's CDR3 is CASSRLRDRVQPQHF. CDR3 nucleotide sequence: TGTGCCAGTAGTAGACTCCGGGACAGGGTCCAGCCCCAGCATTTT.

Turning to this clone: One junction end does not reproduce the germline sequence, and a read error may be involved. The rearrangement uses TRBV27 and TRBJ2-1; 12 nucleotides match TRBD2. CDR3 length equals 15 residues. Germline loops: CDR1 MNHEY, CDR2 SMNVEV (reference sequence). The CDR3 protein is CASTLLAGGPNEQFF. The CDR3 nucleotides read TGTGCCAGCACTTTACTAGCGGGGGGCCCTAATGAGCAGTTCTTC.